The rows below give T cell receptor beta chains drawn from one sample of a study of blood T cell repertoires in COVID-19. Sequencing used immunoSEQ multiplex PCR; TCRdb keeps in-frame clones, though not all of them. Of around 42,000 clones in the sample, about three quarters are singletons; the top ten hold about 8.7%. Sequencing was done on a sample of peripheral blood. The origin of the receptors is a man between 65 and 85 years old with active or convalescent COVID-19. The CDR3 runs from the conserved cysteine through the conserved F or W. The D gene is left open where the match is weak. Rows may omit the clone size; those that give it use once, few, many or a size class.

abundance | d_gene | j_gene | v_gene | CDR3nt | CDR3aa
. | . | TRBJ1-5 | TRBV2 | TGTGCCAGCAGTGTATGGTCGGGAATTAGCAATCAGCCCCAGCATTTT | CASSVWSGISNQPQHF
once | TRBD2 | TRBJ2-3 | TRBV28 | TGTGCCAGCAGTCGGGCTAGCGGGGGAGATACGCAGTATTTT | CASSRASGGDTQYF
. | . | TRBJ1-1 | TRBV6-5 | TGTGCCAGCAGAGCCTTTAACGGGTACACTGAAGCTTTCTTT | CASRAFNGYTEAFF
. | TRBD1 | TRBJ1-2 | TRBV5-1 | TGCGCCAGTTCTATGGGACAGGGGTTCCATGGCTACACCTTC | CASSMGQGFHGYTF
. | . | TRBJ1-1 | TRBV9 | TGTGCCAGCAGCGCCAGTCTCTTCCGGGACACTGAAGCTTTCTTT | CASSASLFRDTEAFF
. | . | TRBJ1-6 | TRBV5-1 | TGCGCCAGTCGCGATGGGGTTGCGGGTTCACCCCTCCACTTT | CASRDGVAGSPLHF
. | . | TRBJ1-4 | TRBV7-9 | TGTGCCAGCAGCTTATCGGGGGATAGTGAAAAACTGTTTTTT | CASSLSGDSEKLFF
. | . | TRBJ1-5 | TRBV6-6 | TGTGCCAGCTCAGATATACAGGGCGGCAATCAGCCCCAGCATTTT | CASSDIQGGNQPQHF
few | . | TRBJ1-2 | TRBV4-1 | TGCGCCAGCAGCCACGAAACAGCCTACCGTGCCTATGGCTACACCTTC | CASSHETAYRAYGYTF
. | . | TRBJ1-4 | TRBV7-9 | TGTGCCAGCAGACCAGGGGTCTACGATAATGAAAAACTGTTTTTT | CASRPGVYDNEKLFF
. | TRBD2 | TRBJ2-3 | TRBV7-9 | TGTGCCAGCAGCTTACGACCGGGACTAGCTTCCCCAGATACGCAGTATTTT | CASSLRPGLASPDTQYF
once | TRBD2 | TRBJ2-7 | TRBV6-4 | TGTGCCAGCAGTGACTCAGGACTAGCGGGGGGATACTACTACGAGCAGTACTTC | CASSDSGLAGGYYYEQYF
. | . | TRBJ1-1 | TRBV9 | TGTGCCAGCAGCGCTACCGGGACATCTGACACTGAAGCTTTCTTT | CASSATGTSDTEAFF
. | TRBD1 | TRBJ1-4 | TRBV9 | TGTGCCAGCAGCGACGGACAGGCAGGTGAAAAACTGTTTTTT | CASSDGQAGEKLFF
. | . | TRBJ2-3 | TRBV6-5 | TGTGCCAGCTCTGCGCGGGGAATGGGAACAGATACGCAGTATTTT | CASSARGMGTDTQYF
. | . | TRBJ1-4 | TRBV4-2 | TGTGCCAGCAGCCAAGATTTCCAGGATAATGAAAAACTGTTTTTT | CASSQDFQDNEKLFF
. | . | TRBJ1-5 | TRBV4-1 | TGCGCCAGCAGCCTCGGACTCGGAGGAGAGCCCCAGCATTTT | CASSLGLGGEPQHF
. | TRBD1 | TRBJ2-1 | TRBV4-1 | TGCGCCAGCAGCCAAGCGAGGACAGGGTGGAATGAGCAGTTCTTC | CASSQARTGWNEQFF
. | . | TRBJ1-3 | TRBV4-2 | TGTGCCAGCAGCCAAGATCGGTCGACTGGAAACACCATATATTTT | CASSQDRSTGNTIYF
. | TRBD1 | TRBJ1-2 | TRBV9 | TGTGCCAGCAGCGTAGGACAGGGATCTGGCTACACCTTC | CASSVGQGSGYTF
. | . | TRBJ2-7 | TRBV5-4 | TGTGCCAGCAGCTTGGACCATCATAGCTCCTACGAGCAGTACTTC | CASSLDHHSSYEQYF
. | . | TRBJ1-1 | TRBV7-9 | TGTGCCAGCAGCTTAGATTCATTCGGTGAAGCTTTCTTT | CASSLDSFGEAFF
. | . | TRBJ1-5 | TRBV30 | TGTGCCTGGAGTACGGGTCAGCCCCAGCATTTT | CAWSTGQPQHF
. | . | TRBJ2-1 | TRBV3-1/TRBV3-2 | TGTGCCAGCAGCCTTAATAATGAGCAGTTCTTC | CASSLNNEQFF
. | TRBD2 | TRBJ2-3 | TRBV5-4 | TGTGCCAGCAGCTTAAGCGGGGGGGGAAAGGAGCAGTATTTT | CASSLSGGGKEQYF
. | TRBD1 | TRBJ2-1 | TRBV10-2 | TGCGCCAGCAGTACGGGACAGGGGGTCCATGAGCAGTTCTTC | CASSTGQGVHEQFF
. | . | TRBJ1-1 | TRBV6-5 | TGTGCCAGCAGCCTCGGACAGTCCACTGAAGCTTTCTTT | CASSLGQSTEAFF
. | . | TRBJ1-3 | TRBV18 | TGTGCCAGCTCACCACCCGGGACTGGAAACACCATATATTTT | CASSPPGTGNTIYF
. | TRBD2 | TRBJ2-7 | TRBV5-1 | TGCGCCAGCAGCTTGGCGGGAGGACCATGGTGGGAGCAGTACTTC | CASSLAGGPWWEQYF
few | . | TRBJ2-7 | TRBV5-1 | TGCGCCAGCAGCTTAACAGGCTACGAGCAGTACTTC | CASSLTGYEQYF
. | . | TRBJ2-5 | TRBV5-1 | TGCGCCAGCAGCAACCCATCGGGGCAAGAGACCCAGTACTTC | CASSNPSGQETQYF
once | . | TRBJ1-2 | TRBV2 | TGTGCCACCATGCCAGGGCTACGCCCCCACGGCTACACCTTC | CATMPGLRPHGYTF
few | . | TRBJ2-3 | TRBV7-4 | TGTGCCAGCAGCTTCCCTTCAGCGGTTAGCACAGATACGCAGTATTTT | CASSFPSAVSTDTQYF
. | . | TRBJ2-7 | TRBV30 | TGTGCCTGGGGCAGGGAAGTGGACTCCTACGAGCAGTACTTC | CAWGREVDSYEQYF
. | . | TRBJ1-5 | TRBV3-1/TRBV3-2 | TGTGCCAGCAGCCAGGGACATAAGAATCAGCCCCAGCATTTT | CASSQGHKNQPQHF
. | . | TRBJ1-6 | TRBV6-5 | TGTGCCAGCCTCTCTTTCGGTTCACCCCTCCACTTT | CASLSFGSPLHF
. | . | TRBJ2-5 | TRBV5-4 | TGTGCCAGCAGCTTGGGCAGGGGAGAGACCCAGTACTTC | CASSLGRGETQYF
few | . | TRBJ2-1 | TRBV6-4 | TGTGCCAGCAGTGACTCAGGGGCTGAGCAGTTCTTC | CASSDSGAEQFF
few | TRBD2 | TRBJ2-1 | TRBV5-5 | TGTGCCAGCAGCTGGAAGCGGGGCAATGAGCAGTTCTTC | CASSWKRGNEQFF
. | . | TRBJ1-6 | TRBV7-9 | TGTGCCAGCACCCTCGGGAATGTTAATTCACCCCTCCACTTT | CASTLGNVNSPLHF
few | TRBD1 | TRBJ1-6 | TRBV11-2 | TGTGCCAGCAGCTTTAGAGGGGACAGGGGTTATTCACCCCTCCACTTT | CASSFRGDRGYSPLHF
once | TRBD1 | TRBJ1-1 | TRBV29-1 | TGCAGCGTTGACTTCTCCAGGACAGGGGAAGCTTTCTTT | CSVDFSRTGEAFF
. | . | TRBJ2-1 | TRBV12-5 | TGTGCTAGTGGTCCTCTCCTTCCCTCGAATGAGCAGTTCTTC | CASGPLLPSNEQFF
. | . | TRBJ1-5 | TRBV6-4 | TGTGCCAGCAGAGCAGGGTCCAATCAGCCCCAGCATTTT | CASRAGSNQPQHF
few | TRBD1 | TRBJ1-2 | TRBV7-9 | TGTGCCAGCAGCTCGACAGGGGTAGGCTACACCTTC | CASSSTGVGYTF
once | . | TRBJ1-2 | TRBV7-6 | TGTGCCAGCAGCTTAGTTGCGGACAGCAACTATGGCTACACCTTC | CASSLVADSNYGYTF
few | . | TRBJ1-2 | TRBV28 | TGTGCCAGCAGTTTTCCCCTCCCAGACTATGGCTACACCTTC | CASSFPLPDYGYTF
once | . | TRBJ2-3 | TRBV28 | TGTGCCAGCAGCAAACTCACAGATACGCAGTATTTT | CASSKLTDTQYF
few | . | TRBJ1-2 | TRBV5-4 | TGTGCCAGCAGCCACAGCGGAGGGGATACCTATGGCTACACCTTC | CASSHSGGDTYGYTF
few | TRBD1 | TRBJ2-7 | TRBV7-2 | TGTGCCAGCAGCCGAAACACAGGGGGCGAGCAGTACTTC | CASSRNTGGEQYF
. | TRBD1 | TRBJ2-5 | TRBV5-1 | TGCGCCAGCAGCCTGTGGACAGGGAAGGGCCAAGAGACCCAGTACTTC | CASSLWTGKGQETQYF
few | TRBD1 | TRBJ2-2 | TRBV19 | TGTGCCAGTAGTAGACAGGGGGCAGCGGGGAACACCGGGGAGCTGTTTTTT | CASSRQGAAGNTGELFF